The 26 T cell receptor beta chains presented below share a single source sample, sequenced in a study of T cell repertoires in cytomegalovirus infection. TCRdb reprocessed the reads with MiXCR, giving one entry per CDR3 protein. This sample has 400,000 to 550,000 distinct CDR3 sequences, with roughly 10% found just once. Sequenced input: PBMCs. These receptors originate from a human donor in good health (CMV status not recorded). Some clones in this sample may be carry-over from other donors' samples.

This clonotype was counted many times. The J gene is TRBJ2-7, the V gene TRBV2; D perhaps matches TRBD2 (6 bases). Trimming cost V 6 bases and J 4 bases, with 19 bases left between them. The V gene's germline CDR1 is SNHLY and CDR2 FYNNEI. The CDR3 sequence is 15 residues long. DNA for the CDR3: TGTGCCAGCAGGCGTACGGGGGAGGAGGGATACGAGCAGTACTTC. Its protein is CASRRTGEEGYEQYF.

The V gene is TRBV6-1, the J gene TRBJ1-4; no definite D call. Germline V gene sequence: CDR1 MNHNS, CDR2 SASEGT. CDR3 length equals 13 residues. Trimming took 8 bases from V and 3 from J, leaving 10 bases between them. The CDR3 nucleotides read TGTGCCAGCCGCTCCGGGGCTAATGAAAAACTGTTTTTT. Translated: CASRSGANEKLFF.

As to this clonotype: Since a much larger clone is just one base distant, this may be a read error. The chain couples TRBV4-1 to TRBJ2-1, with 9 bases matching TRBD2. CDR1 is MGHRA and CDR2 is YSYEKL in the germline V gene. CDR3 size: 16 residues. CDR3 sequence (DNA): TGCGCCAGCAGCCCGGGCGGGGGGGATTCCTACAATAAGCAGTTCTTC. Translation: CASSPGGGDSYNKQFF.

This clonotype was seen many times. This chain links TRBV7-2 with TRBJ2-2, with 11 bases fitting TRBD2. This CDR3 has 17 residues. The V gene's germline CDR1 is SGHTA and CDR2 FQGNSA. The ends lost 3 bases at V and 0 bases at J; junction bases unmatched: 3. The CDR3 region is CASSFTSGSANTGELFF. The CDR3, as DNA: TGTGCCAGCAGCTTTACTAGCGGGAGCGCGAACACCGGGGAGCTGTTTTTT. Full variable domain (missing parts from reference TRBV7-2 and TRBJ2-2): GAGVSQSPSNKVTEKGKDVELRCDPISGHTALYWYRQSLGQGLEFLIYFQGNSAPDKSGLPSDRFSAERTGGSVSTLTIQRTQQEDSAVYLCASSFTSGSANTGELFFGEGSRLTVL.

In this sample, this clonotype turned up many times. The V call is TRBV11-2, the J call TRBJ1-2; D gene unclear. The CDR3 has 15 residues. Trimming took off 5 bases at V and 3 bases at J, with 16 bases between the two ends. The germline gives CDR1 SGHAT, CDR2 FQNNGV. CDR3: CASSPARRIDYGYTF. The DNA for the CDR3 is TGTGCCAGCAGCCCGGCCAGGAGGATTGACTATGGCTACACCTTC. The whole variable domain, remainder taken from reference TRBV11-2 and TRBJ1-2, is EAGVAQSPRYKIIEKRQSVAFWCNPISGHATLYWYQQILGQGPKLLIQFQNNGVVDDSQLPKDRFSAERLKGVDSTLKIQPAKLEDSAVYLCASSPARRIDYGYTFGSGTRLTVV.

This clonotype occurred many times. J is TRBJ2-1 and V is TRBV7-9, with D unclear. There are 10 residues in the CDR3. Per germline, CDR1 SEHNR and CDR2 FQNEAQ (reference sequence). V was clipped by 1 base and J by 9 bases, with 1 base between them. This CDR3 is CASSLGEQFF. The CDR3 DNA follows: TGTGCCAGCAGCTTAGGTGAGCAGTTCTTC.

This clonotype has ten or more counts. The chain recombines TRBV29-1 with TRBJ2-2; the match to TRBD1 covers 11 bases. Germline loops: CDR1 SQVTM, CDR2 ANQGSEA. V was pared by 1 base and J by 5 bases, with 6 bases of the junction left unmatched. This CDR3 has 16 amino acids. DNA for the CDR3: TGCAGCGTTGAAGTCGGTGGGACAGGGGGGACCGGGGAGCTGTTTTTT. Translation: CSVEVGGTGGTGELFF.

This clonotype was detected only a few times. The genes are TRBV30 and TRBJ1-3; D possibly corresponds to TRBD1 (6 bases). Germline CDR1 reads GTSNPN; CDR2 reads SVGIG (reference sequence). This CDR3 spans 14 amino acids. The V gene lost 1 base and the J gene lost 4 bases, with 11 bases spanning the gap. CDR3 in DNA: TGTGCCTGGAGTGACGGGGGGCCAGGAAACACCATATATTTT. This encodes CAWSDGGPGNTIYF.

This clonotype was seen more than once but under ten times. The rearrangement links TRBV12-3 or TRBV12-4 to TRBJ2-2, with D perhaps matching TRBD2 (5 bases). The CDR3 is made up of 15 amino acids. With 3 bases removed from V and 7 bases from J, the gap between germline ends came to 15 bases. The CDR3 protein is CASSFSGSGIGELFF. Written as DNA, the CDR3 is TGTGCCAGCAGTTTCTCCGGGTCGGGGATCGGGGAGCTGTTTTTT.

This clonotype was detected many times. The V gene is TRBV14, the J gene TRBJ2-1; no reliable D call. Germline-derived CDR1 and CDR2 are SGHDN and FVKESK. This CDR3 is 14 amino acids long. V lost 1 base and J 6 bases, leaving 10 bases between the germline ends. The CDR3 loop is CASSQGIAGNEQFF. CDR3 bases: TGTGCCAGCAGCCAAGGAATTGCTGGCAATGAGCAGTTCTTC. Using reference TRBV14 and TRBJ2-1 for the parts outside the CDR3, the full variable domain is EAGVTQFPSHSVIEKGQTVTLRCDPISGHDNLYWYRRVMGKEIKFLLHFVKESKQDESGMPNNRFLAERTGGTYSTLKVQPAELEDSGVYFCASSQGIAGNEQFFGPGTRLTVL.

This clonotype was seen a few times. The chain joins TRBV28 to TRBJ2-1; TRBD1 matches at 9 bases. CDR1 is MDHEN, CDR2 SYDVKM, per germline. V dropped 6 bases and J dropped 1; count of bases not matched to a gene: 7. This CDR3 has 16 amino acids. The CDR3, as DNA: TGTGCCAGCAGCTCACAGGGGGCAGAGTCCTACAATGAGCAGTTCTTC. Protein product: CASSSQGAESYNEQFF.

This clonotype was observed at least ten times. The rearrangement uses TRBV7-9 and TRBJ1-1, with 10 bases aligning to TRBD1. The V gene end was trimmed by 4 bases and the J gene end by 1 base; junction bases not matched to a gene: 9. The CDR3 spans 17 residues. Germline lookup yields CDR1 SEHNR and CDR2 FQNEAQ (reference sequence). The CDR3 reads CASSSPRQGAWNTEAFF. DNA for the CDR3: TGTGCCAGCAGCTCCCCCCGACAGGGGGCGTGGAACACTGAAGCTTTCTTT.

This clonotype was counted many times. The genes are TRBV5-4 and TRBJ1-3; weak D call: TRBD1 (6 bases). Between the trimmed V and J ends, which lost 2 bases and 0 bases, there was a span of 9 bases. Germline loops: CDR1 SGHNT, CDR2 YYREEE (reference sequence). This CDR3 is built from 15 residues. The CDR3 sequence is CASSLQGISGNTIYF. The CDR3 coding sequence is TGTGCCAGCAGCTTACAGGGAATCTCTGGAAACACCATATATTTT.

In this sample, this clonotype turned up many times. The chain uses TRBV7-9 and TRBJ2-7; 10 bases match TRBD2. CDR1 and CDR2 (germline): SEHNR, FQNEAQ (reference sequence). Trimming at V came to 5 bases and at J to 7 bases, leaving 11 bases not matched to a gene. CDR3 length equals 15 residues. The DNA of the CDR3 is TGTGCCAGCAGCCCGCTAGCGGGGGCCCATGAAGAGCAGTACTTC. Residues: CASSPLAGAHEEQYF.

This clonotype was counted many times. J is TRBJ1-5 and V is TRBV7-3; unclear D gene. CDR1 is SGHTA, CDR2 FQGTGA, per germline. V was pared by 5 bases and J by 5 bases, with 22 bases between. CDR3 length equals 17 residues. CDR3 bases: TGTGCCAGCAGCCCCCGATGGGAGGTCCGGGCGTATCAGCCCCAGCATTTT. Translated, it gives CASSPRWEVRAYQPQHF.

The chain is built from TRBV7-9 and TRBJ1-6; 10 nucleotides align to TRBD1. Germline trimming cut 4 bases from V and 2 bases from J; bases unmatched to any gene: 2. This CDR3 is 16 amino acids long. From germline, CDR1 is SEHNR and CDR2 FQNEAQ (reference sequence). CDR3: CASSWDRGTYNSPLHF. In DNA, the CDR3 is TGTGCCAGCAGCTGGGACAGGGGAACCTATAATTCACCCCTCCACTTT.

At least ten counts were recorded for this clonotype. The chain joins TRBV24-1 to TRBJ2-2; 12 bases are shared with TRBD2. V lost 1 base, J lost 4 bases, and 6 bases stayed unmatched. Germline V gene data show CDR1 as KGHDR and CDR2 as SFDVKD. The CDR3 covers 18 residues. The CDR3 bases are TGTGCCACCAGTGATTTCCCTAGCGGGAGGGCTCGCACCGGGGAGCTGTTTTTT. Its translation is CATSDFPSGRARTGELFF.

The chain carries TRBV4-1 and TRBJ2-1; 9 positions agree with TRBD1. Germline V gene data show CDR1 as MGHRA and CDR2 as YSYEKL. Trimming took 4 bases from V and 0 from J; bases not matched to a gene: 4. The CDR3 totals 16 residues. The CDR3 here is CASSRETGGSYNEQFF. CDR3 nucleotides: TGCGCCAGCAGCCGCGAGACAGGGGGCTCCTACAATGAGCAGTTCTTC.

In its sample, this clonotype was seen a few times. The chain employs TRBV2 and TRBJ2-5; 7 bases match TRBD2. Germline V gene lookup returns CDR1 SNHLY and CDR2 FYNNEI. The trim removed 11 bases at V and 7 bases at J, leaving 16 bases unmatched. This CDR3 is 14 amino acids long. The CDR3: CAASSRVSGGTQYF. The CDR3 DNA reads TGTGCCGCCAGCAGTCGAGTGTCGGGGGGGACCCAGTACTTC.

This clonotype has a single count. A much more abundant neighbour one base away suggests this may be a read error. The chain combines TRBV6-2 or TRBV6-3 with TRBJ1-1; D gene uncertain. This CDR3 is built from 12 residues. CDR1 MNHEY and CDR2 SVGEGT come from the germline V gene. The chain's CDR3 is CVSSQAGREAFF. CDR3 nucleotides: TGTGTCAGCAGCCAAGCAGGACGTGAAGCTTTCTTT.

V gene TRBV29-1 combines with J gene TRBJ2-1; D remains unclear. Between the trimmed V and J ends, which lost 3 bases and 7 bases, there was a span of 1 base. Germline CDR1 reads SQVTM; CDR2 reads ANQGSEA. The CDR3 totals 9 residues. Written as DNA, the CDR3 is TGCAGCGTTGATAATGAGCAGTTCTTC. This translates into CSVDNEQFF.

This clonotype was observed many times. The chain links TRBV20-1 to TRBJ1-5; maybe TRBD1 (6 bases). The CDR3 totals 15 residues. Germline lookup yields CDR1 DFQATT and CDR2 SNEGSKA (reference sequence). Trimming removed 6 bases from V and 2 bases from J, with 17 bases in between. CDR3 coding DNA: TGCAGTGCAAGACCTCCGCAGGGGCGCAATCAGCCCCAGCATTTT. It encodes CSARPPQGRNQPQHF.

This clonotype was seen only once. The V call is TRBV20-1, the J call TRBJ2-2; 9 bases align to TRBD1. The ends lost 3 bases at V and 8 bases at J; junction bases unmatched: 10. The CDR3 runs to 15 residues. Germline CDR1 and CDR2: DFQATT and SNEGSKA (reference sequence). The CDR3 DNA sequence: TGCAGTGCTAGTAGACAGGGGGTCCCTACAGGGGAGCTGTTTTTT. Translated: CSASRQGVPTGELFF.

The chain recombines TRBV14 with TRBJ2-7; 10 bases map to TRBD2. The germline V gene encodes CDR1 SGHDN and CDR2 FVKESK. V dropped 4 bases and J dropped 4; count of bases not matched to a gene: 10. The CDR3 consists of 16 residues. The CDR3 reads CASSPLQRGGAYEQYF. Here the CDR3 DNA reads TGTGCCAGCAGCCCCCTACAGCGGGGGGGCGCGTACGAGCAGTACTTC.

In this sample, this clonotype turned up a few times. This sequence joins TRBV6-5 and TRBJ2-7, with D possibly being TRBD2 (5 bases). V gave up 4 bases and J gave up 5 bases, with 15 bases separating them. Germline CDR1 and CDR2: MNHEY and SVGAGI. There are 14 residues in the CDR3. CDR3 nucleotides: TGTGCCAGCAGTTCCCCCTCGGGAAGGGACGAGCAGTACTTC. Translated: CASSSPSGRDEQYF.

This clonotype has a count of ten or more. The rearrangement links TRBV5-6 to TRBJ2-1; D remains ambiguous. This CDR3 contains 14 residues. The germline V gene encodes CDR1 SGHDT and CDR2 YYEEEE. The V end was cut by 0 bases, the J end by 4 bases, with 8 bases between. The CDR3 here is CASSLALQYNEQFF. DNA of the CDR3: TGTGCCAGCAGCTTGGCCCTTCAGTACAATGAGCAGTTCTTC.